Each of the 13 T cell receptor beta chains below was sequenced from the same sample in a study of blood T cell repertoires in COVID-19. Assay used: immunoSEQ multiplex PCR; TCRdb lists only in-frame clones, some missing. The sample consists of under 400,000 clones, around 89% of them appearing once. Sequences were obtained from peripheral blood. These receptors were collected from a woman aged 25 to 45 with COVID-19, enrolled during active disease.

The V and J genes are TRBV5-5 and TRBJ1-5; no clear D. V was pared by 4 bases and J by 0 bases, with 8 bases between. The CDR3 consists of 14 residues. CDR1 and CDR2 from the germline V gene are SGHKS and YYEKEE (reference sequence). The CDR3 DNA follows: TGTGCCAGCAGCCCCAGATATAGCAATCAGCCCCAGCATTTT. Translated, it gives CASSPRYSNQPQHF. Together with reference TRBV5-5 and TRBJ1-5, the CDR3 gives the full variable domain: DAGVTQSPTHLIKTRGQQVTLRCSPISGHKSVSWYQQVLGQGPQFIFQYYEKEERGRGNFPDRFSARQFPNYSSELNVNALLLGDSALYLCASSPRYSNQPQHFGDGTRLSIL.

V gene TRBV7-9 combines with J gene TRBJ1-2, with D possibly TRBD1 on 5 matching bases. Germline CDR1 reads SEHNR; CDR2 reads FQNEAQ (reference sequence). The CDR3 is made up of 13 amino acids. V dropped 0 bases and J dropped 8 bases, with 10 bases sitting between them. DNA for the CDR3: TGTGCCAGCAGCTTAGCGACAGAAGTGGGCTACACCTTC. Translated, it gives CASSLATEVGYTF.

This clone occurred a few times. V is TRBV29-1 and J is TRBJ1-2; 7 positions match TRBD1. This CDR3 contains 13 residues. The junction had 6 bases not matched to a gene; V was cut back by 4 bases and J by 4 bases. Germline V lookup: CDR1 SQVTM, CDR2 ANQGSEA. The CDR3 protein is CSVVRDSTYGYTF. CDR3 DNA sequence: TGCAGCGTTGTAAGGGACAGCACCTATGGCTACACCTTC.

The chain links TRBV2 to TRBJ1-2; 9 positions match TRBD1. Germline V gene sequence: CDR1 SNHLY, CDR2 FYNNEI. V trimming: 7 bases; J trimming: 4 bases; junction bases outside the gene matches: 7. The CDR3 length is 14 residues. In nucleotides, the CDR3 is TGTGCCAGCACTCGGGACAGGGCTGCCTATGGCTACACCTTC. It encodes CASTRDRAAYGYTF.

This chain links TRBV28 with TRBJ2-7; possible D gene TRBD1, 6 bases. CDR1 and CDR2 from the germline V gene are MDHEN and SYDVKM. The germline V and J ends were trimmed by 7 bases and 3 bases, with 19 bases remaining between them. This CDR3 region has 15 residues. The CDR3 protein is CASTPRAGAVYEQYV. In DNA form, the CDR3 reads TGTGCCAGCACCCCAAGGGCAGGGGCCGTCTACGAGCAGTACGTC.

The chain joins TRBV4-1 to TRBJ2-5; D may be TRBD1 (6 bases). Trimming took off 3 bases at V and 3 bases at J, with 11 bases between the two ends. Germline-derived CDR1 and CDR2 are MGHRA and YSYEKL. This CDR3 region has 14 residues. The chain's CDR3 is CASSQDSGEETQYF. DNA for the CDR3: TGCGCCAGCAGCCAGGACAGCGGAGAAGAGACCCAGTACTTC.

The gene calls are TRBV6-5 and TRBJ1-6; possible D gene TRBD1, 6 bases. The length of the CDR3 is 15 residues. V was shortened by 5 bases and J by 5 bases, with 13 bases between the two germline ends. The germline V gene has CDR1 MNHEY and CDR2 SVGAGI. The CDR3 sequence is CASSIDRLDNSPLHF. The CDR3 DNA sequence: TGTGCCAGCAGTATCGACAGGCTGGATAATTCACCCCTCCACTTT.

The chain recombines TRBV9 with TRBJ2-1, with TRBD2 as a possible D gene (5 bases). V lost 0 bases and J lost 6, with 7 bases in between. This CDR3 is built from 13 residues. Per the germline V gene, CDR1 is SGDLS and CDR2 is YYNGEE. The CDR3 is CASSVERANEQFF. The CDR3 DNA reads TGTGCCAGCAGCGTAGAGAGGGCCAATGAGCAGTTCTTC.

The genes are TRBV2 and TRBJ1-2, with 7 nucleotides matching TRBD1. Germline values: CDR1 SNHLY, CDR2 FYNNEI. CDR3 length: 14 amino acids. V dropped 9 bases and J dropped 4; count of bases not matched to a gene: 11. The CDR3 DNA sequence: TGTGCCAGGGCGCAAGGGGGCTTTGGCTATGGCTACACCTTC. It codes for CARAQGGFGYGYTF.

This CDR3 reads CASSMRHGPQHF. The CDR3, as DNA: TGTGCCAGTAGTATGCGCCATGGGCCCCAGCATTTT. The chain carries TRBV19 and TRBJ1-5; D is undetermined. The CDR3 runs 12 residues. Germline loops: CDR1 LNHDA, CDR2 SQIVND (reference sequence). Trimming removed 3 bases from V and 9 bases from J, with 9 bases in between.

This clone was picked up one time. The chain's CDR3 is CASSPGQGAEAFF. CDR3 bases: TGTGCCAGCTCACCGGGGCAGGGGGCTGAAGCTTTCTTT. The genes are TRBV18 and TRBJ1-1; 7 positions agree with TRBD1. Germline V lookup: CDR1 KGHSH, CDR2 LQKENI. V shed 3 bases, J shed 6 bases, and the junction held 4 bases outside the gene matches. The CDR3 totals 13 residues.

The chain recombines TRBV4-2 with TRBJ1-2; 9 bases line up with TRBD1. Germline CDR1 reads LGHNA; CDR2 reads YNFKEQ. Unmatched junction bases numbered 1, after V lost 0 bases and J lost 2 bases. The CDR3 sequence is 15 residues long. The CDR3: CASSQETGGNYGYTF. The DNA for the CDR3 is TGTGCCAGCAGCCAAGAGACAGGGGGAAACTATGGCTACACCTTC.

The V and J genes are TRBV7-2 and TRBJ2-3; 7 nucleotides line up with TRBD1. This CDR3 is built from 13 residues. The germline V gene encodes CDR1 SGHTA and CDR2 FQGNSA. J lost 12 bases, V lost 5 bases, and 11 bases had no gene match. This chain's CDR3 is CASSGTGDGDQYF. CDR3 nucleotides: TGTGCCAGCAGCGGCACAGGGGACGGGGATCAGTATTTT. The full variable domain, in which reference TRBV7-2 and TRBJ2-3 provide the parts outside the CDR3, is GAGVSQSPSNKVTEKGKDVELRCDPISGHTALYWYRQSLGQGLEFLIYFQGNSAPDKSGLPSDRFSAERTGGSVSTLTIQRTQQEDSAVYLCASSGTGDGDQYFGPGTRLTVL.